This T cell receptor beta chain was captured by sequencing in a study of graft-versus-host responses after intestinal transplantation. About the study: Multivisceral, liver-intestinal, or isolated intestinal grafts were transplanted into recipients. The recipients all started with anti-thymocyte globulin induction and then took tacrolimus and steroids for approximately 3 years.

Whole-study results and caveats: Graft-donor T cell macrochimerism coincided with high graft-versus-host to host-versus-graft clonal ratios in allografts.

For this clone: Its antigen is unidentified.

Repertoires were generated with immunoSEQ multiplex PCR, while TCRdb's copy carries only in-frame clones and drops some. Altogether 80,000 to 95,000 clones are present, under 95% being singletons, with the ten largest covering 2% to 2.5%. Here the sequenced sample was unstimulated CD8+ T cells sorted from spleen or lymph node cells, taken before intestinal transplant. The clonotype comes from a human donor who received an intestinal transplant.

CDR3 in DNA: TGCGCCAGCAGCTACGACCCTGCCTTTCGGGACAGGGTTGACGAGCAGTACTTC. Its protein is CASSYDPAFRDRVDEQYF. V usage is TRBV5-1 and J usage is TRBJ2-7; 9 bases are a match to TRBD1. CDR3 length equals 18 residues. CDR1 and CDR2 (germline): SGHRS, YFSETQ. V was clipped by 3 bases and J by 5 bases; unmatched bases: 18.